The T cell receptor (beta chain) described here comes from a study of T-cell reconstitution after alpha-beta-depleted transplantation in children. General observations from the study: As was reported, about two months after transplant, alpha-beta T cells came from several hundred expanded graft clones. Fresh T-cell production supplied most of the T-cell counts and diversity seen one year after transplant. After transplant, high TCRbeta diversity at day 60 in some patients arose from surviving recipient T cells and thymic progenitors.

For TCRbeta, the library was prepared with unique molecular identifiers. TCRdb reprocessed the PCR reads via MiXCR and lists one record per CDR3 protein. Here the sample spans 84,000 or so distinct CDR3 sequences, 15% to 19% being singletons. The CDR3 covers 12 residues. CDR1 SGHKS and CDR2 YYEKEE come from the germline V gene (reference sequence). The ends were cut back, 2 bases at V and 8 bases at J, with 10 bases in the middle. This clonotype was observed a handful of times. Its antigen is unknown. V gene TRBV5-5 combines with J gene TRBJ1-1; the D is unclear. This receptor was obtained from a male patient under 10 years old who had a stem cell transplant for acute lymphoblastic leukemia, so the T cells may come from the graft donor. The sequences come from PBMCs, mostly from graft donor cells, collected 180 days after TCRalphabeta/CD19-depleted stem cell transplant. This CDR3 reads CASSFKDGEAFF. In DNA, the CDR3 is TGTGCCAGCAGCTTCAAGGACGGGGAAGCTTTCTTT.